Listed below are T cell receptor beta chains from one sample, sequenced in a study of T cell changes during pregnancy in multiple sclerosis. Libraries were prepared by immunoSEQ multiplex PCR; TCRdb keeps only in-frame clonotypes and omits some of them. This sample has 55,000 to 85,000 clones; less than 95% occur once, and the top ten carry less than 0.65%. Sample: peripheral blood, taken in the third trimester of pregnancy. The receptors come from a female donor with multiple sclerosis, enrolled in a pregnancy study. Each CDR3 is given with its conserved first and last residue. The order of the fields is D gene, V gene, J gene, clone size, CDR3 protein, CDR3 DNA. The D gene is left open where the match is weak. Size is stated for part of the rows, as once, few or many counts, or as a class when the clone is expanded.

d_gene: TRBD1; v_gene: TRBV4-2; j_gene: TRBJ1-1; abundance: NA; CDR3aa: CASSLDRGDTEAFF; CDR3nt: TGTGCCAGCAGCCTAGACAGGGGCGACACTGAAGCTTTCTTT
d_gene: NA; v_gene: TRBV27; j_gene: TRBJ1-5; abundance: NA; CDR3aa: CASSLIFLQPQHF; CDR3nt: TGTGCCAGCAGTTTAATATTCCTTCAGCCCCAGCATTTT
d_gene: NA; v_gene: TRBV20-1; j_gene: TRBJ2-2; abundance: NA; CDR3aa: CSAPGAGELFF; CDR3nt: TGCAGTGCTCCAGGGGCCGGGGAGCTGTTTTTT
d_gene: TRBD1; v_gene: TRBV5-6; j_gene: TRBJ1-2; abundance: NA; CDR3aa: CASSLDRGRDGYTF; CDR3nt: TGTGCCAGCAGCTTGGACAGGGGAAGGGATGGCTACACCTTC
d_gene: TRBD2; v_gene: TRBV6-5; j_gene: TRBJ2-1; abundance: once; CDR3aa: CASGTSGGVVNEQFF; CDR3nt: TGTGCCAGCGGGACTAGCGGGGGGGTCGTTAATGAGCAGTTCTTC
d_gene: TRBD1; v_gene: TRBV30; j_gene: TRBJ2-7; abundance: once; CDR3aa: CAWGQGDSYEQYF; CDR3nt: TGTGCCTGGGGACAGGGGGATTCCTACGAGCAGTACTTC
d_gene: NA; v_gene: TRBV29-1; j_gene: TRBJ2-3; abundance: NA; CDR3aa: CSVEDNSWDTQYF; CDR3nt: TGCAGCGTTGAAGATAATAGCTGGGATACGCAGTATTTT
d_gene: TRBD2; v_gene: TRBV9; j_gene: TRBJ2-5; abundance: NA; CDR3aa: CASSETSAQETQYF; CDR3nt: TGTGCCAGCAGCGAGACTAGCGCCCAAGAGACCCAGTACTTC
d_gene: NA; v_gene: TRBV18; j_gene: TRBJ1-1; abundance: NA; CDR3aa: CASSPPNGLSGGNTEAFF; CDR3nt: TGTGCCAGCTCACCACCGAATGGCCTTTCGGGGGGGAACACTGAAGCTTTCTTT
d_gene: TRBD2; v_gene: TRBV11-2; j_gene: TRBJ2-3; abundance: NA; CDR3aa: CASSFSGYTDTQYF; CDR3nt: TGTGCCAGCAGCTTTAGCGGGTACACAGATACGCAGTATTTT
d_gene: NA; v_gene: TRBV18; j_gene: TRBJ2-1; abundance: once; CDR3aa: CASSPWGENYNEQFF; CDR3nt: TGTGCCAGCTCACCTTGGGGGGAGAACTACAATGAGCAGTTCTTC
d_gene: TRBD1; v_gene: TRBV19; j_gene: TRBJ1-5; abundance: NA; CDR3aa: CASSTKSQGVGQPQHF; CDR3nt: TGTGCCAGTAGTACAAAATCTCAGGGGGTTGGTCAGCCCCAGCATTTT
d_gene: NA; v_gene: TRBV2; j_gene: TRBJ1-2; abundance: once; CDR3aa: CASRATGAYYGYTF; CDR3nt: TGTGCCAGCAGGGCGACAGGAGCTTACTATGGCTACACCTTC
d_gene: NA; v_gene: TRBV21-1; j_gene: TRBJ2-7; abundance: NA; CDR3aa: CASGGRPYEQYF; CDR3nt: TGTGCCAGCGGGGGCAGACCCTACGAGCAGTACTTC
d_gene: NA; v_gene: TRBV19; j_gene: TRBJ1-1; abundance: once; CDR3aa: CASSLRRNTEAFF; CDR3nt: TGTGCCAGTAGTTTACGGAGGAACACTGAAGCTTTCTTT
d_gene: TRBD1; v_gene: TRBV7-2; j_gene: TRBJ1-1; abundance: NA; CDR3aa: CASSTQTGLNTEAFF; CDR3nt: TGTGCCAGCAGCACCCAGACAGGGCTGAACACTGAAGCTTTCTTT
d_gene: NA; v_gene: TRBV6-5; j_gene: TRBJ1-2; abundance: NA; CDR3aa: CASSYKGSRANYGYTF; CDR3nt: TGTGCCAGCAGTTACAAGGGGTCTCGGGCTAACTATGGCTACACCTTC
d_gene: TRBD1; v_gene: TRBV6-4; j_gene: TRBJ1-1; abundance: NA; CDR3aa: CASSDSGGQGFTEAFF; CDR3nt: TGTGCCAGCAGTGACTCGGGGGGACAGGGTTTCACTGAAGCTTTCTTT
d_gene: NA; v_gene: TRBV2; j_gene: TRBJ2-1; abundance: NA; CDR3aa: CASNGGYNEQFF; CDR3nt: TGTGCCAGCAACGGGGGTTACAATGAGCAGTTCTTC
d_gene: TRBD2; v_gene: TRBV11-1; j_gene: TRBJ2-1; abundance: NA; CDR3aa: CASSSGGVYNEQFF; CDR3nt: TGTGCCAGCAGCTCGGGGGGAGTTTACAATGAGCAGTTCTTC
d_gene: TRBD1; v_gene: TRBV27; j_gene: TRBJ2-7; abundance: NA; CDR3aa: CASSHGQGSYEQYF; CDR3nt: TGTGCCAGCAGTCACGGACAGGGGTCCTACGAGCAGTACTTC
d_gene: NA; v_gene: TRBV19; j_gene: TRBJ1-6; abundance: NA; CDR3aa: CASSPIFSSYNSPLHF; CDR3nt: TGTGCCAGTAGTCCGATTTTCAGCTCCTATAATTCACCCCTCCACTTT
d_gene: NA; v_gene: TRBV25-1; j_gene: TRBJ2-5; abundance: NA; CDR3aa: CASSEWVGGETQYF; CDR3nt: TGTGCCAGCAGTGAATGGGTCGGCGGGGAGACCCAGTACTTC
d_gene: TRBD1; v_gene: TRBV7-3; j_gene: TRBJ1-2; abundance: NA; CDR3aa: CASSLGQGPPYGYTF; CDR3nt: TGTGCCAGCAGCCTGGGACAGGGTCCCCCCTATGGCTACACCTTC
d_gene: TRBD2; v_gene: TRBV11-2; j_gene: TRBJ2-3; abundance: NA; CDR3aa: CASTPLSSGGYTDTQYF; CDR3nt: TGTGCCAGCACCCCACTCTCTAGCGGGGGGTACACAGATACGCAGTATTTT
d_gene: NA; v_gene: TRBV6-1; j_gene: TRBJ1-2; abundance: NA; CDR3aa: CASRDRSNYGYTF; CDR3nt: TGTGCCAGCAGAGACAGGTCCAACTATGGCTACACCTTC
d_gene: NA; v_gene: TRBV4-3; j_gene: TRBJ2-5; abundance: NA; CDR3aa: CASSQDGAGSQETQYF; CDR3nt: TGCGCCAGCAGCCAAGATGGGGCGGGGAGCCAAGAGACCCAGTACTTC
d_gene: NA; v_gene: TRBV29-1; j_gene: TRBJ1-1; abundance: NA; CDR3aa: CSAITGITEAFF; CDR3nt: TGCAGCGCCATCACCGGGATCACTGAAGCTTTCTTT
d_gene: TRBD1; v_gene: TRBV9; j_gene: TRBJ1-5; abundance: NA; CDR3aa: CASSVEVTGRAAQHF; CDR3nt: TGTGCCAGCAGCGTAGAGGTGACAGGGCGGGCCGCCCAGCATTTT
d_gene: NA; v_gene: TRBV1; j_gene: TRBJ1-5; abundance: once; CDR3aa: CTSGGQVKQPQHF; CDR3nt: TGCACCAGCGGGGGACAGGTTAAACAGCCCCAGCATTTT
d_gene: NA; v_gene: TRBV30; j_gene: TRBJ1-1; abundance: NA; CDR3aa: CAWSVSGDTEAFF; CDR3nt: TGTGCCTGGAGTGTATCGGGGGACACTGAAGCTTTCTTT
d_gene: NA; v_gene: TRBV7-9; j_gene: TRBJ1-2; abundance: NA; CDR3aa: CASRGVRGADFYGYTF; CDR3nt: TGTGCCAGCAGGGGGGTTCGGGGGGCGGACTTCTATGGCTACACCTTC